This TCR beta chain was captured in a study of Ad26.COV2.S vaccination and SARS-CoV-2 variants. Study in general: Intramuscular Ad26.COV2.S at 5x10^10 or 1x10^11 viral particles.

Germline V lookup: CDR1 SGHAT, CDR2 FQNNGV. The V end was cut by 5 bases, the J end by 0 bases, with 15 bases between. This CDR3 region has 16 residues. Documented treatment: about 20 received Ad26.COV2.S at low or high dose, single or two shots; 5 received placebo; per-sample allocation not given. Sampling occurred on day 63 after the first vaccine or placebo injection. This Boston cohort included adults aged 18-55 years. Vaccination employed an Ad26 vector expressing the Wuhan-strain SARS-CoV-2 spike. Regarding this clone: Its antigen is undetermined.

Measured with immunoSEQ multiplex PCR; TCRdb has only the in-frame clones, and not every one. Of about 250,000 clones detected, approximately 88% appear once; the ten largest clones hold nearly 3%. Study-wide results and caveats: The TCR breadth and depth analyses may have understated or missed part of the total T cell responses.

V and J are TRBV11-2 and TRBJ2-3; D unresolved. This receptor was taken from a person aged 18-60 years who received the Ad26.COV2.S COVID-19 vaccine or a placebo. This sample comprised peripheral blood, obtained in a trial of Ad26.COV2.S vaccine versus placebo. CDR3 residues: CASSRRSSSSTDTQYF. Written as DNA, the CDR3 is TGTGCCAGCAGCCGTCGGAGCAGCTCTAGCACAGATACGCAGTATTTT.